One and the same sample provided the 18 T cell receptor beta chains below, sequenced in a study of T cells after yellow fever vaccination. TCRdb used MiXCR to reprocess the 5' RACE reads, holding one entry per CDR3 protein. The sample yields 150,000 to 200,000 distinct CDR3 sequences, more than 9.5% seen once. This specimen consisted of CD8+ T cells sorted from PBMCs, obtained 15 days after the yellow fever booster vaccination. These receptors were taken from a man aged 18 to 35 who received the YFV17D yellow fever vaccine.

This chain connects TRBV5-8 to TRBJ2-5; 8 nucleotides line up with TRBD1. This CDR3 region has 14 residues. The junction had 8 bases not matched to a gene; V was cut back by 6 bases and J by 4 bases. Per germline, CDR1 SGHTS and CDR2 YDEGEE. CDR3 nucleotides: TGTGCCAGCACCTACGGACAGGGTCTAGAGACCCAGTACTTC. Encoded protein: CASTYGQGLETQYF.

This clonotype was observed a few times. This chain uses TRBV6-2 or TRBV6-3 with TRBJ2-7, with 8 nucleotides matching TRBD1. The CDR3 runs 12 residues. CDR1 is MNHEY, CDR2 SVGEGT, per germline. V trimming: 8 bases; J trimming: 3 bases; junction bases outside the gene matches: 3. CDR3 in DNA: TGTGCCAGCGACGGACAGGGCTACGAGCAGTACTTC. Protein sequence: CASDGQGYEQYF.

The V and J genes are TRBV7-2 and TRBJ2-1; TRBD1 is a possible D gene (7 bases). Germline-derived CDR1 and CDR2 are SGHTA and FQGNSA. The CDR3 contains 15 residues. The germline V and J ends were trimmed by 0 bases and 4 bases, with 10 bases remaining between them. CDR3 region: CASSLARDSYNEQFF. CDR3 in DNA: TGTGCCAGCAGCTTAGCGCGGGACAGTTACAATGAGCAGTTCTTC. Based on the CDR3 plus reference TRBV7-2 and TRBJ2-1, the full variable domain is GAGVSQSPSNKVTEKGKDVELRCDPISGHTALYWYRQSLGQGLEFLIYFQGNSAPDKSGLPSDRFSAERTGGSVSTLTIQRTQQEDSAVYLCASSLARDSYNEQFFGPGTRLTVL.

This clonotype came up many times. The chain has TRBV7-6 and TRBJ2-7; no clear D gene. The V and J ends lost 4 bases and 1 base respectively, with 8 bases between them. Germline V gene lookup returns CDR1 SGHVS and CDR2 FNYEAQ. CDR3 length: 13 residues. The CDR3 loop reads CASSSDPSYEQYF. CDR3 in DNA: TGTGCCAGCAGCTCTGACCCGTCCTACGAGCAGTACTTC.

This chain joins TRBV29-1 and TRBJ2-3; D may be TRBD1 (6 bases). The CDR3 contains 14 residues. V shed 7 bases and J shed 5 bases, with 19 bases lying between them. CDR1 SQVTM and CDR2 ANQGSEA come from the germline V gene. CDR3 coding DNA: TGCAGCGCCGTCCCTCCAGGGGCGGGAGATACGCAGTATTTT. It translates to CSAVPPGAGDTQYF.

This clonotype has only a few counts. V and J are TRBV7-3 and TRBJ2-1; 9 nucleotides align to TRBD1. The CDR3 runs to 15 residues. CDR1 SGHTA and CDR2 FQGTGA come from the germline V gene. V was clipped by 5 bases and J by 5 bases; unmatched bases: 7. In DNA, the CDR3 is TGTGCCAGCAGCAGCGGGACAGGGATTAACAATGAGCAGTTCTTC. It codes for CASSSGTGINNEQFF.

This clonotype occurred many times. The gene calls are TRBV7-3 and TRBJ2-1; the D call may be TRBD1 or TRBD2 (5 bases each). V lost 0 bases and J 9 bases, leaving 12 bases between the germline ends. This CDR3 has 14 residues. CDR1 and CDR2 from the germline V gene are SGHTA and FQGTGA. The chain's CDR3 is CASSLTTGAGEQFF. Here the CDR3 DNA reads TGTGCCAGCAGCTTAACTACCGGGGCTGGTGAGCAGTTCTTC.

The genes are TRBV4-2 and TRBJ2-5; D may be TRBD1 or TRBD2 (6 bases each). V lost 0 bases and J lost 1, with 9 bases in between. This CDR3 is 15 amino acids long. Per the germline V gene, CDR1 is LGHNA and CDR2 is YNFKEQ. The CDR3 spells CASSQEGGPQETQYF. CDR3 nucleotide sequence: TGTGCCAGCAGCCAAGAGGGGGGCCCCCAAGAGACCCAGTACTTC.

The chain combines TRBV4-1 with TRBJ1-2; 9 bases fit TRBD1. This CDR3 contains 14 residues. CDR1 is MGHRA, CDR2 YSYEKL, per germline. V lost 4 bases, J lost 4 bases, and 4 bases stayed unmatched. The CDR3 bases are TGCGCCAGCAGCCCGGGACAGGGAGGCTATGGCTACACCTTC. Its translation: CASSPGQGGYGYTF.

The chain is built from TRBV11-2 and TRBJ2-6, with 11 bases identical to TRBD1. Trimming at V came to 5 bases and at J to 4 bases, leaving 7 bases not matched to a gene. In germline, CDR1 is SGHAT, CDR2 FQNNGV. The CDR3 has 17 amino acids. CDR3 nucleotides: TGTGCCAGCAGCCTCGGGACAGGGGGTGTCGGGGCCAACGTCCTGACTTTC. Amino acid sequence: CASSLGTGGVGANVLTF. Using reference TRBV11-2 and TRBJ2-6 for the parts outside the CDR3, the full variable domain is EAGVAQSPRYKIIEKRQSVAFWCNPISGHATLYWYQQILGQGPKLLIQFQNNGVVDDSQLPKDRFSAERLKGVDSTLKIQPAKLEDSAVYLCASSLGTGGVGANVLTFGAGSRLTVL.

The chain uses TRBV18 and TRBJ2-7, with TRBD1 as a possible D gene (6 bases). Germline lookup yields CDR1 KGHSH and CDR2 LQKENI. With 3 bases removed from V and 6 bases from J, the gap between germline ends came to 15 bases. The CDR3 has 14 amino acids. CDR3 bases: TGTGCCAGCTCACCGGCGGCTACAGGGCTCGAGCAGTACTTC. It translates to CASSPAATGLEQYF. The whole variable domain, filled in from reference TRBV18 and TRBJ2-7, reads NAGVMQNPRHLVRRRGQEARLRCSPMKGHSHVYWYRQLPEEGLKFMVYLQKENIIDESGMPKERFSAEFPKEGPSILRIQQVVRGDSAAYFCASSPAATGLEQYFGPGTRLTVT.

CDR3 coding DNA: TGTGCCAGCAGCGCACGCCCCGGGGAGCTGTTTTTT. This gives the protein CASSARPGELFF. The rearrangement joins TRBV7-9 to TRBJ2-2; D unresolved. Between the trimmed V and J ends, which lost 5 bases and 6 bases, there was a span of 7 bases. CDR1 and CDR2 (germline): SEHNR, FQNEAQ (reference sequence). The CDR3 loop spans 12 amino acids.

This clonotype has only a few counts. This rearrangement joins TRBV27 to TRBJ2-7, with no clear D. Germline CDR1 reads MNHEY; CDR2 reads SMNVEV (reference sequence). CDR3 length: 15 amino acids. Deletions cut 6 bases from V and 7 bases from J, with 22 bases between. CDR3 coding DNA: TGTGCCAGCAGCACACTACAAGGCAGCCGGTGGGAGCAGTACTTC. Amino acid sequence: CASSTLQGSRWEQYF.

V is TRBV9 and J is TRBJ1-1; perhaps TRBD1 as D (5 bases). Germline V gene data show CDR1 as SGDLS and CDR2 as YYNGEE. V was clipped by 3 bases and J by 0 bases, with 15 bases between them. This CDR3 has 16 residues. As DNA, the CDR3 is TGTGCCAGCAGCGCCATGGGACGGCTAGTGAACACTGAAGCTTTCTTT. Amino acids: CASSAMGRLVNTEAFF.

The rearrangement joins TRBV27 to TRBJ1-4, with D possibly being TRBD1 (6 bases). The germline V gene encodes CDR1 MNHEY and CDR2 SMNVEV (reference sequence). Trimming took 4 bases from V and 8 from J, leaving 14 bases between them. This CDR3 contains 14 residues. The chain's CDR3 is CASSWAGGGEKLFF. CDR3 bases: TGTGCCAGCAGTTGGGCGGGGGGCGGCGAAAAACTGTTTTTT.

This clonotype has more than one count but fewer than ten. This rearrangement joins TRBV5-1 to TRBJ2-3; TRBD2 agrees at 9 bases. The CDR3 is 16 amino acids. Germline CDR1 reads SGHRS; CDR2 reads YFSETQ. V lost 2 bases, J lost 2 bases, and 6 bases stayed unmatched. CDR3 DNA: TGCGCCAGCAGCTTTCAGCGGGGGGCATCCACAGATACGCAGTATTTT. Translated: CASSFQRGASTDTQYF.

This clonotype was seen a handful of times. The gene calls are TRBV7-8 and TRBJ2-7, with D possibly matching TRBD2 (5 bases). The CDR3 spans 14 residues. From germline, CDR1 is SGHVS and CDR2 FQNEAQ. Trimming removed 3 bases at V and 0 bases at J, with 9 bases between. DNA of the CDR3: TGTGCCAGCAGCTTCGAGCGGAGCTCCTACGAGCAGTACTTC. As protein: CASSFERSSYEQYF.

This clonotype was detected a few times. The J gene is TRBJ2-2, the V gene TRBV27, with D perhaps TRBD1 or TRBD2 (5 bases each). This CDR3 comprises 16 residues. The ends were cut back, 1 base at V and 1 base at J, with 10 bases in the middle. Germline CDR1 and CDR2: MNHEY and SMNVEV (reference sequence). CDR3 DNA: TGTGCCAGCAGTTTATTCGGGACGGTGAACACCGGGGAGCTGTTTTTT. It translates to CASSLFGTVNTGELFF.